This TCR beta chain was recorded in a study of post-analysis software for immune sequencing data. On the study more broadly: As for disease course, relapsing-remitting, secondary progressive and progressive-relapsing multiple sclerosis were all included.

The CDR3 is made up of 14 amino acids. V was clipped by 3 bases and J by 3 bases; unmatched bases: 4. Germline CDR1 reads SGDLS; CDR2 reads YYNGEE. Whole-study findings and limits: Samples prepared in the same batch strongly co-clustered by F measure. When compared against controls, multiple sclerosis patients showed significantly lower normalized Chao1 diversity. There were about 5 TRBV segments more frequent in patients than controls, and TRBV5-6, TRBV5-1 and TRBV20-1 were among them.

Details on this clonotype: What it recognizes is unknown.

Researchers reported that TCR beta cDNA libraries carried unique molecular identifiers. Each sample of about 1 to 10 million input T cells yielded around 500,000 cDNA molecules, so each molecule approximated one T cell. TCRdb itself ran the PCR reads through MiXCR, one entry per CDR3 protein. The sample holds 750,000 to 950,000 distinct CDR3 sequences, approximately 53% seen once. Sequences were obtained from blood. The clonotype was recovered from a girl under 18 with multiple sclerosis. The chain uses TRBV9 and TRBJ2-7, with TRBD1 identical over 9 bases. The CDR3 nucleotides read TGTGCCAGCAGCGGCCTGACAGGGGGCTACGAGCAGTACTTC. Amino acid sequence: CASSGLTGGYEQYF.